The source of this T cell receptor beta chain is a study of shared clonotypes between healthy human individuals. Comment on this clone: Its antigen is unidentified.

The length of the CDR3 is 15 residues. CDR1 and CDR2 (germline): MNHEY, SMNVEV (reference sequence). V lost 3 bases, J lost 2 bases, and 14 bases lay in between. Several immunoSEQ plates held equal portions of the genomic DNA taken from each subset. Some clones are missing from TCRdb's copy, which holds only in-frame ones; the method was immunoSEQ multiplex PCR. Of some 470,000 clones listed, approximately 80% are singletons. Healthy HIV-negative adults with no recent acute infections or vaccinations were recruited as donors. Whole-study findings and limits: What limited the represented genetic and exposure-history diversity was the small number of donors. Exclusively blood specimens were collected; tissue repertoires likely differ.

The clonotype was recovered from a woman aged 40 to 50 in good health. Some clones in this sample may be carry-over from other donors' samples. The rearrangement links TRBV27 to TRBJ2-7; D tentatively fits TRBD1 or TRBD2 (5 bases each). Sequenced material: PBMCs. The CDR3 protein is CASSFRPGRAYEQYF. In DNA, the CDR3 is TGTGCCAGCAGTTTCCGGCCGGGGCGAGCCTACGAGCAGTACTTC.